The TCR beta chain described here comes from a study of blood T cell repertoires in COVID-19. Study details: Italy, Spain and the United States were the sources of the convalescent and acute COVID-19 samples. The analysed material was cDNA or gDNA that came from T cells, B-cell-depleted T cells, or PBMCs.

Profiling relied on immunoSEQ multiplex PCR, and the TCRdb table lists in-frame clones only, not all of them. The table has 90,000 to 120,000 clones, roughly 84% seen once; the top ten hold about 4%. CDR3 length equals 17 residues. V was clipped by 6 bases and J by 1 base; unmatched bases: 5. The germline CDR1 and CDR2 sequences are SNHLY and FYNNEI. This clone has only one observation. The sequence was obtained from a human donor in a cohort sampled during active COVID-19. V and J are TRBV2 and TRBJ2-6, with 11 bases lining up with TRBD1. Sequencing input: peripheral blood. The CDR3 nucleotides are TGTGCCAGCAGGGGACAGGGGGGGCCTTCTGGGGCCAACGTCCTGACTTTC. Its protein product is CASRGQGGPSGANVLTF.